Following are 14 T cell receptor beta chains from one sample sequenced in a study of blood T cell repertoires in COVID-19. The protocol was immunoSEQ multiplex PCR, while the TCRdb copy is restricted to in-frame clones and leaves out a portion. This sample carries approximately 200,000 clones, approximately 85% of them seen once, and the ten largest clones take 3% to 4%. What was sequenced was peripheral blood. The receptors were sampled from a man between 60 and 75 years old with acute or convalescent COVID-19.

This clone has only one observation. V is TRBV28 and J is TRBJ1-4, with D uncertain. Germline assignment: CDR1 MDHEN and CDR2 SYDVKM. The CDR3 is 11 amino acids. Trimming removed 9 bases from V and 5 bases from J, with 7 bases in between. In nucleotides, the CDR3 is TGTGCCAGTACACAAAATGAAAAACTGTTTTTT. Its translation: CASTQNEKLFF.

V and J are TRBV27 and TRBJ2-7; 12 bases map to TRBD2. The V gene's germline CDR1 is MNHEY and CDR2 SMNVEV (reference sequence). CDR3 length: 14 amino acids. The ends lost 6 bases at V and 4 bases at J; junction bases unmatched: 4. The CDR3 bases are TGTGCCAGCAGCCCACTAGCGGGAGGTTACGAGCAGTACTTC. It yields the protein CASSPLAGGYEQYF.

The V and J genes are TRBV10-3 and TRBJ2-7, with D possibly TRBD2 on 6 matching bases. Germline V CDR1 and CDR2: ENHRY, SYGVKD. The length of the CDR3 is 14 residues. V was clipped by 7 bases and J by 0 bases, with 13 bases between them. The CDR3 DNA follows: TGTGCCATCACCCCGGACGGGAGCTCCTACGAGCAGTACTTC. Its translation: CAITPDGSSYEQYF.

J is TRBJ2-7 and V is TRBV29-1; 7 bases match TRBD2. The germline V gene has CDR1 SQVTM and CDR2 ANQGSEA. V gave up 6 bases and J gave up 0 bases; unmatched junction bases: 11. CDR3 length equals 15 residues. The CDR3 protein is CSVRGRGSSSYEQYF. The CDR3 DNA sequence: TGCAGCGTCCGAGGACGCGGGAGCAGCTCCTACGAGCAGTACTTC.

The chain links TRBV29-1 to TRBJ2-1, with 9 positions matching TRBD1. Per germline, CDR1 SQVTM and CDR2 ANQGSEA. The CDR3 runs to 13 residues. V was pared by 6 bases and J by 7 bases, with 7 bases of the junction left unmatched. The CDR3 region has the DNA TGCAGCGTGAGCGGACAGGGGTGGAATGAGCAGTTCTTC. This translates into CSVSGQGWNEQFF.

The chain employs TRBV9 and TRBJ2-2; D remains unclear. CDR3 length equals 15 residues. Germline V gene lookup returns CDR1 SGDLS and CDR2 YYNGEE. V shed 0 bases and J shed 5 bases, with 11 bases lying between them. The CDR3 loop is CASSVELVRTGELFF. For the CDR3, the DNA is TGTGCCAGCAGCGTAGAACTGGTGAGGACCGGGGAGCTGTTTTTT.

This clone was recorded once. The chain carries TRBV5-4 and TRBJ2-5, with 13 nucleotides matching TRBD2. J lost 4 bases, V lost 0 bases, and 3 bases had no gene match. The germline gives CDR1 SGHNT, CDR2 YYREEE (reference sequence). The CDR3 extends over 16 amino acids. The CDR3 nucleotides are TGTGCCAGCAGCTTGGCCGGGACTAGCGGGACAGAGACCCAGTACTTC. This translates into CASSLAGTSGTETQYF.

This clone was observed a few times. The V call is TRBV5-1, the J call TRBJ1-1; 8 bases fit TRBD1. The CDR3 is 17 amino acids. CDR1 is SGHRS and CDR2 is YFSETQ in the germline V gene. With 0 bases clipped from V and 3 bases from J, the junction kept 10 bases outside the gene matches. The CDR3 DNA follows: TGCGCCAGCAGCTTGGGTCAGGGGGCAGCCGGCGACACTGAAGCTTTCTTT. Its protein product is CASSLGQGAAGDTEAFF.

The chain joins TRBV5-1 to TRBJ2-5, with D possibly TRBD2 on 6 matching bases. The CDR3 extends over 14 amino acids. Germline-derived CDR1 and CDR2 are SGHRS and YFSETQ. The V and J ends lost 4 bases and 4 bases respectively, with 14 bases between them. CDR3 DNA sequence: TGCGCCAGCAGCCGGGTGGGAGGACTAGAGACCCAGTACTTC. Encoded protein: CASSRVGGLETQYF.

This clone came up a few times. The DNA for the CDR3 is TGTGCCACCTCCTCGGGGGACAGAGGGAAAAAACTGTTTTTT. This encodes CATSSGDRGKKLFF. The chain joins TRBV19 to TRBJ1-4, with TRBD1 matching 7 bases. The CDR3 length is 14 residues. V was pared by 10 bases and J by 9 bases, with 14 bases of the junction left unmatched. Germline V gene sequence: CDR1 LNHDA, CDR2 SQIVND (reference sequence).

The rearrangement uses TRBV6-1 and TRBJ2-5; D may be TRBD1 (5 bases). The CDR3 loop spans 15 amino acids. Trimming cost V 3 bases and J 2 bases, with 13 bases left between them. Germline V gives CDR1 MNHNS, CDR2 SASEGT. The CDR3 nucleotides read TGTGCCAGCAGTGAGGGCAGGGATCCTCAAGAGACCCAGTACTTC. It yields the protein CASSEGRDPQETQYF.

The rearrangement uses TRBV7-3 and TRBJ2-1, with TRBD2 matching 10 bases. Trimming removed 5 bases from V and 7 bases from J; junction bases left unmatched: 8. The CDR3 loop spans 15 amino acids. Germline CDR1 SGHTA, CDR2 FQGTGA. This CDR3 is CASSPRLAGKNEQFF. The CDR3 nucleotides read TGTGCCAGCAGCCCCAGACTAGCGGGTAAGAATGAGCAGTTCTTC.

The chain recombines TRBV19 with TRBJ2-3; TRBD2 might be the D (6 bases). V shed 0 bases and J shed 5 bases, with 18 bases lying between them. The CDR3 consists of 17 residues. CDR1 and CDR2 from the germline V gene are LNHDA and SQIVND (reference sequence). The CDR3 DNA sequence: TGTGCCAGTAGTATAGACAAGTGGAGGGACGGGGAAGATACGCAGTATTTT. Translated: CASSIDKWRDGEDTQYF.

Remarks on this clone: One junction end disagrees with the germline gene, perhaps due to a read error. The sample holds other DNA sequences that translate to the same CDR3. CDR3 protein: CASSLTGLKGYTF. The DNA for the CDR3 is TGCGCCAGCAGTCTGACAGGGTTGAAGGGCTACACCTTC. The chain links TRBV28 to TRBJ1-2, with 7 bases lining up with TRBD1. CDR1 and CDR2 from the germline V gene are MDHEN and SYDVKM. The CDR3 totals 13 residues.